This TCR beta chain was sequenced during a study of blood T cell repertoires in COVID-19. Overall study: The United States, Italy and Spain supplied acute and convalescent COVID-19 samples. PBMCs, B-cell-depleted T cells, or T cells were the source of the cDNA or gDNA that made up the material.

Sequencing used immunoSEQ multiplex PCR; TCRdb keeps in-frame clones, though not all of them. The sample shows roughly 250,000 clones, approximately 84% of them seen only once. V was trimmed by 5 bases and J by 3 bases, leaving 16 bases between them. Germline V lookup: CDR1 ENHRY, CDR2 SYGVKD. CDR3 length equals 15 residues. The sequence was obtained from a middle-aged man with active or convalescent COVID-19. The chain carries TRBV10-3 and TRBJ1-1; D possibly corresponds to TRBD1 (6 bases). Sequenced material: peripheral blood. The chain's CDR3 is CAISWGQGGDTEAFF. CDR3 DNA sequence: TGTGCCATCAGTTGGGGGCAGGGTGGGGACACTGAAGCTTTCTTT.